This T cell receptor (beta chain) was documented in a study of T cells in narcolepsy. Profiled with immunoSEQ multiplex PCR; TCRdb holds only in-frame clones, not every one. The table lists tens of thousands of clones, about 85% of them singletons. The CDR3 extends over 13 amino acids. Germline V gene sequence: CDR1 MNHEY, CDR2 SMNVEV (reference sequence). V shed 5 bases and J 8 bases; nucleotides not matched to a gene: 4. This chain uses TRBV27 with TRBJ1-1, with TRBD1 matching 11 bases. The sample taken for sequencing was CD45RA- memory CD4+ T cells from PBMCs. This receptor was obtained from a human donor with narcolepsy. As DNA, the CDR3 is TGTGCCAGCAGTCCCGGGACAGGGGGGGAAGCTTTCTTT. Translated: CASSPGTGGEAFF.